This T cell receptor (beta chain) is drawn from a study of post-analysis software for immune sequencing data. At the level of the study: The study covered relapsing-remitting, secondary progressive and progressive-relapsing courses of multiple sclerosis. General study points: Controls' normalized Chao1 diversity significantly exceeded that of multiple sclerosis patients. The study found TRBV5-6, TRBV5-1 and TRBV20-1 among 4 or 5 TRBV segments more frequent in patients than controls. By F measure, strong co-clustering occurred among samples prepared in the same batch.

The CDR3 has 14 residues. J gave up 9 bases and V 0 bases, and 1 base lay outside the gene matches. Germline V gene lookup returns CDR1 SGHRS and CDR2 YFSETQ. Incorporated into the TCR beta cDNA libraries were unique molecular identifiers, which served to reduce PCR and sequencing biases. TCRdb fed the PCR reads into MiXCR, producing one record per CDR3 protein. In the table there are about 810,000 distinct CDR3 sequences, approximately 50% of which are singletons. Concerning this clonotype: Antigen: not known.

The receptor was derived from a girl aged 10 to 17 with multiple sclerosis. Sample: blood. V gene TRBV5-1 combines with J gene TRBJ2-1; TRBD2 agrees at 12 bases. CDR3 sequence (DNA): TGCGCCAGCAGCTTGGGGACTAGCGGGGTTGAGCAGTTCTTC. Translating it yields CASSLGTSGVEQFF.